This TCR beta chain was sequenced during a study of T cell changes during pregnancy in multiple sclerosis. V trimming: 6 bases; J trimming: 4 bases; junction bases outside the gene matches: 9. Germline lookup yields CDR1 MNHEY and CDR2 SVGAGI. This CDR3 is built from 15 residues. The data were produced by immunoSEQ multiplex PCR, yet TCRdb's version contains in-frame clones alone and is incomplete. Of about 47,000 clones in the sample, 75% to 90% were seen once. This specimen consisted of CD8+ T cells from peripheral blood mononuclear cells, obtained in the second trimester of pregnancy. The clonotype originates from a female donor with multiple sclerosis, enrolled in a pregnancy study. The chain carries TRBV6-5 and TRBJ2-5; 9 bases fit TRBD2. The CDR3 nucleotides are TGTGCCAGCAGGGGCGGGAGGGCCGGGTTAGAGACCCAGTACTTC. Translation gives CASRGGRAGLETQYF.